This TCR beta chain was recorded in a study of Ad26.COV2.S vaccination and SARS-CoV-2 variants. Study information: The donor was enrolled in the Ad26.COV2.S arm of the COV1001 trial. Notes on the study in general: Responses of T cells in total may have been underestimated by the TCR breadth and depth analyses.

The table came from immunoSEQ multiplex PCR; TCRdb's copy has only in-frame clones and leaves some out. Here the sample spans about 680,000 clones, around 90% being singletons. Comments on this clone: Antigen specificity is unknown. Within the sample, other DNA sequences also encode this same CDR3.

Treatment meaning: 15 to 20 received Ad26.COV2.S at low or high dose, single or two shots; 5 received placebo; per-sample allocation not given. Samples were taken on day 63 after the first vaccine or placebo injection. CDR1 is LGHNA, CDR2 YNFKEQ, per germline. The CDR3 covers 14 residues. Trimming left V 1 base short and J 2 bases short, with 6 bases between. This specimen consisted of peripheral blood, obtained in a trial of Ad26.COV2.S vaccine versus placebo. This chain connects TRBV4-2 to TRBJ1-5; D is possibly TRBD1 (6 bases). This TCR was sampled from a person aged 18-65 years who received the Ad26.COV2.S COVID-19 vaccine or a placebo. The CDR3 loop reads CASSQGQGNQPQHF. CDR3 DNA: TGTGCCAGCAGCCAAGGACAGGGCAATCAGCCCCAGCATTTT.